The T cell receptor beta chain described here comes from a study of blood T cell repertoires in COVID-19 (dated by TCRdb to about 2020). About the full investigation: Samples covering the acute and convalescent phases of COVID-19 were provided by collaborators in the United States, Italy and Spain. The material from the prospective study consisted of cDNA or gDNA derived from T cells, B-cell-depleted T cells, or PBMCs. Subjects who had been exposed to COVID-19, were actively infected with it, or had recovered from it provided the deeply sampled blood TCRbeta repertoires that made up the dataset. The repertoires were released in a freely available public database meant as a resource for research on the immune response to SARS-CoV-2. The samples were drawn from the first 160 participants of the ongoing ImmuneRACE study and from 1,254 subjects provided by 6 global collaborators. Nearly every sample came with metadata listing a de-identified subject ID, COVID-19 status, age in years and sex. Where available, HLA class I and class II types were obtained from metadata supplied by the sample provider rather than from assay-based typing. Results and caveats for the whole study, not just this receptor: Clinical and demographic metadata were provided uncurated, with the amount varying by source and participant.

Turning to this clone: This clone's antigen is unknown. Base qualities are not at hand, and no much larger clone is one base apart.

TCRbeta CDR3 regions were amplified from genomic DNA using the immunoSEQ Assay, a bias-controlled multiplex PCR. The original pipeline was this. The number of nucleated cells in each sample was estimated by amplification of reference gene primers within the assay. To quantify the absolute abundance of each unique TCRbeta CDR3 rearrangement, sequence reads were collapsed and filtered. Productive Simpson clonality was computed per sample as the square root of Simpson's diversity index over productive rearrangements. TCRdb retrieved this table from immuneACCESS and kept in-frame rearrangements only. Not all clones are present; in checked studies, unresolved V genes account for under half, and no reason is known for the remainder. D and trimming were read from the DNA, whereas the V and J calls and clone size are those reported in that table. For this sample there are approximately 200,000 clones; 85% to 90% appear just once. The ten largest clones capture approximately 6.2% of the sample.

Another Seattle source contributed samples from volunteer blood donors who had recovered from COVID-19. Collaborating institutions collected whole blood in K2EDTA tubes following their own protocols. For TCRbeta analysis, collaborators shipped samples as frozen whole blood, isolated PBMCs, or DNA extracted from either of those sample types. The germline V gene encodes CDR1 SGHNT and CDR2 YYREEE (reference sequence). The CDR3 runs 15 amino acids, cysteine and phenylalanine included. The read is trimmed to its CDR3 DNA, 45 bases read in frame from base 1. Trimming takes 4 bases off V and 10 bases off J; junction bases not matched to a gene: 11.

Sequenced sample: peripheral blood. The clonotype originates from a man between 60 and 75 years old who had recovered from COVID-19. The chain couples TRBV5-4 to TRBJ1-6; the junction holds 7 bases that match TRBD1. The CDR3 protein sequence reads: CASSDRTGLGSPLHF. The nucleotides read TGTGCCAGCAGCGACCGGACAGGTCTAGGGTCACCCCTCCACTTT.